This T cell receptor beta chain was identified in a study of shared clonotypes between healthy human individuals. Notes on the study in general: Non-shared clonotypes showed lower generation probabilities than clonotypes common to all four donors.

Several immunoSEQ plates held equal portions of the genomic DNA taken from each subset. Produced via immunoSEQ multiplex PCR; TCRdb's table is partial and in-frame only. Counted here are hundreds of thousands of clones, under 80% occurring once; the ten biggest clones make up approximately 1.7%. Regarding this clone: Its antigen is as yet unknown.

Deletions cut 6 bases from V and 0 bases from J, with 6 bases between. Germline loops: CDR1 MNHNY, CDR2 SVGAGI (reference sequence). This CDR3 spans 14 amino acids. The chain uses TRBV6-6 and TRBJ2-6, with D uncertain. The clonotype originates from a young woman in good health. Sequenced: memory CD4+ T cells sorted from blood. The subset here: CD45RA-negative fraction. The CDR3 region is CASRAVSGANVLTF. Here the CDR3 DNA reads TGTGCCAGCAGGGCGGTCTCTGGGGCCAACGTCCTGACTTTC.